This paragraph covers one T cell receptor beta chain sequence. Its antigen remains unidentified. This entry is derived from a study of cytomegalovirus exposure and HLA in healthy donors. Whole-study context: HLA-typed donors contributed around 82 million unique TCRs, which were held in an early data release.

Primers included in the PCR were 60 Vbeta and 13 Jbeta primers. Data came from immunoSEQ multiplex PCR; TCRdb stores just in-frame clones and leaves some out. Here the sample spans under 150,000 clones, roughly 88% being singletons. Study results and caveats: Across donors, most TCRs were seen rarely, yet some public ones were widespread. It was 164 TCR beta chains that were listed as cytomegalovirus-associated. One later analysis reportedly identified an Asian-associated ancestry cluster that showed fewer N-insertions than the roughly 720-donor mean.

Deletions cut 0 bases from V and 0 bases from J, with 12 bases between. There are 17 residues in the CDR3. Germline-derived CDR1 and CDR2 are LNHNV and YYDKDF (reference sequence). This clonotype originated in a boy younger than 18 in good health and CMV-seronegative. The sequencing sample was made of PBMCs. V is TRBV15 and J is TRBJ2-1; tentative D call: TRBD1 (5 bases). The chain's CDR3 is CATSRDQGASSYNEQFF. As DNA, the CDR3 is TGTGCCACCAGCAGAGATCAAGGGGCAAGCTCCTACAATGAGCAGTTCTTC.